This T cell receptor beta chain was captured by sequencing in a study of PD-1 blockade in classical Hodgkin lymphoma. Repertoires were generated with immunoSEQ multiplex PCR, while TCRdb's copy carries only in-frame clones and drops some. Among some 39,000 clones, about three quarters were seen once, and the ten largest hold 37%. The CDR3 covers 16 residues. Unmatched junction bases numbered 4, after V lost 0 bases and J lost 6 bases. Per the germline V gene, CDR1 is SGHNT and CDR2 is YENEEA. As for this clone: Its antigen is unknown.

Findings and limits, study-wide: Baseline diversity in complete responders resembled that of newly diagnosed patients.

The sample's time point: cycle 4 day 1 (C4D1), after around six weeks of nivolumab. There was relapse after autologous stem cell transplantation in every patient, and there was variation in brentuximab vedotin exposure. Best responses included complete response and partial response; otherwise, the best response was progressive disease. The receptor's source is a human donor with classical Hodgkin lymphoma. The chain links TRBV11-3 to TRBJ2-2; TRBD2 aligns across 10 bases. Sequenced material: peripheral blood mononuclear cells (PBMCs), taken before the fourth cycle of nivolumab. The CDR3 protein is CASSLDRSGGAGELFF. CDR3 bases: TGTGCCAGCAGCTTAGATCGAAGCGGGGGGGCCGGGGAGCTGTTTTTT.